This TCR beta chain was sequenced in a study of regulatory T cells in long-lasting Graves disease. Looking at the study overall: The antithyroid drugs taken by newly diagnosed Graves' patients had been used for under 3 months.

Germline loops: CDR1 MNHEY, CDR2 SVGAGI. The CDR3 is made up of 16 amino acids. The time point is: newly diagnosed GD, antithyroid drugs for less than 3 months. PBMCs were the source of the RNA used for TCR sequencing. As concerns this clonotype: This may arise from a read error, as a much more abundant clone is one base away.

TCR beta libraries were built with iRepertoire HTBI primers and Arm-PCR of CDR3 regions. From the multiplex PCR reads, TCRdb called clonotypes with MiXCR, one entry per CDR3 protein. The sample lists around 470,000 distinct CDR3 sequences; around 13% were seen once. The data were also submitted as part of a second study, on T cells in Graves' hyperthyroidism and ophthalmopathy. This second study says: The patients, who ranged from 18 to 65 in age, presented with newly diagnosed hyperthyroidism lasting under 2 months. Blood samples included most of the expanded thyroid clonotypes exceeding 0.001.

The TCR sequence derives from a woman aged 45-59 years with Graves disease. The rearrangement uses TRBV6-5 and TRBJ2-3; D may be TRBD1 (5 bases). The DNA matches TRBJ2-1 better at its end, which makes the J call doubtful. This sample comprised peripheral blood mononuclear cells (PBMCs), obtained at new diagnosis, from a patient treated with antithyroid drugs. DNA of the CDR3: TGTGCCAGCAGTTACAGGTGGACACGAGGCTCCTACGAGCAGTTCTTC. Amino acid sequence: CASSYRWTRGSYEQFF.